The 17 T cell receptor beta chains presented below share a single source sample, sequenced in a study of shared clonotypes between healthy human individuals. TCRdb's table, derived via immunoSEQ multiplex PCR, lists solely in-frame clones and lacks some. The table records over 1.5 million clones, under 99% of them present only once. The sample was naive CD4+ T cells sorted from blood. Subset: CD45RA+ positively selected. These receptors all come from a man aged 25 to 40 in good health.

This chain uses TRBV7-8 with TRBJ1-4; 8 bases align to TRBD1. Unmatched junction bases numbered 8, after V lost 5 bases and J lost 3 bases. The CDR3 loop spans 16 amino acids. Germline V gene sequence: CDR1 SGHVS, CDR2 FQNEAQ. The CDR3: CASSTTGQGPNEKLFF. The DNA of the CDR3 is TGTGCCAGCAGCACAACCGGACAGGGCCCTAATGAAAAACTGTTTTTT.

CDR3 sequence: CASSLDFGELFF. CDR3 nucleotides: TGCGCCAGCAGCTTGGACTTCGGGGAGCTGTTTTTT. The V call is TRBV5-1, the J call TRBJ2-2, with D hard to call. V lost 0 bases to trimming and J lost 7 bases, with 4 bases between them. Per germline, CDR1 SGHRS and CDR2 YFSETQ. The CDR3 is 12 amino acids.

V and J are TRBV5-6 and TRBJ2-7, with a possible D match to TRBD1 (5 bases). Deletions cut 3 bases from V and 2 bases from J, with 9 bases between. Germline V gene data show CDR1 as SGHDT and CDR2 as YYEEEE. This CDR3 region has 13 residues. The CDR3 sequence is CASSSRETYEQYF. The CDR3, as DNA: TGTGCCAGCAGCTCCAGGGAAACCTACGAGCAGTACTTC. The variable domain in full, completed from reference TRBV5-6 and TRBJ2-7, reads DAGVTQSPTHLIKTRGQQVTLRCSPKSGHDTVSWYQQALGQGPQFIFQYYEEEERQRGNFPDRFSGHQFPNYSSELNVNALLLGDSALYLCASSSRETYEQYFGPGTRLTVT.

In the case of this clone: The junction differs from germline at one of its ends, possibly a read error. The rearrangement links TRBV28 to TRBJ2-7; the match to TRBD2 covers 16 bases. The CDR3 extends over 14 amino acids. Looked up from germline, CDR1 is MDHEN and CDR2 is SYDVKM. The CDR3 loop is CASTESGTSGRAFF. The CDR3 region has the DNA TGTGCCAGCACCGAATCGGGGACTAGCGGGAGGGCTTTCTTC.

This CDR3 reads CSALLKDTQYF. For the CDR3, the DNA is TGCAGTGCCCTCCTCAAGGATACGCAGTATTTT. The rearrangement uses TRBV20-1 and TRBJ2-3; D is unclear. Germline assignment: CDR1 DFQATT and CDR2 SNEGSKA (reference sequence). V was shortened by 6 bases and J by 6 bases, with 10 bases between the two germline ends. This CDR3 has 11 amino acids.

A single count supports this clone. At the DNA level, this CDR3 is encoded by other sequences in the same sample as well. The chain employs TRBV5-6 and TRBJ2-7, with TRBD2 identical over 8 bases. The ends lost 2 bases at V and 3 bases at J; junction bases unmatched: 7. The CDR3 length is 15 residues. Germline V gene lookup returns CDR1 SGHDT and CDR2 YYEEEE. For the CDR3, the DNA is TGTGCCAGCAGCTTAGGGGCTAGCGGGTACTACGAGCAGTACTTC. Translation: CASSLGASGYYEQYF.

The chain has TRBV5-8 and TRBJ2-1; 8 bases align to TRBD2. The CDR3 is 16 residues long. V dropped 5 bases and J dropped 1; count of bases not matched to a gene: 8. Germline V gene data show CDR1 as SGHTS and CDR2 as YDEGEE. CDR3 sequence reads: CASSRGLVVSYNEQFF. The CDR3 coding sequence is TGTGCCAGCAGTCGGGGACTAGTCGTTTCCTACAATGAGCAGTTCTTC.

V gene TRBV5-1 combines with J gene TRBJ1-1, with TRBD1 matching 10 bases. In germline, CDR1 is SGHRS, CDR2 YFSETQ. The CDR3 consists of 16 residues. J was trimmed by 3 bases and V by 4 bases; bases with no gene match: 9. The CDR3 sequence: CASSRGTGAGDTEAFF. For the CDR3, the DNA is TGCGCCAGCAGCCGCGGGACAGGGGCGGGAGACACTGAAGCTTTCTTT.

The chain carries TRBV9 and TRBJ2-1; TRBD2 matches at 10 bases. The CDR3 extends over 14 amino acids. Unmatched junction bases numbered 2, after V lost 0 bases and J lost 8 bases. Germline V gene sequence: CDR1 SGDLS, CDR2 YYNGEE. The CDR3 DNA follows: TGTGCCAGCAGCGTAGCTACTAGCGGGGATGAGCAGTTCTTC. Its protein is CASSVATSGDEQFF.

CDR3 residues: CASSFPKDSFNQPQHF. The CDR3 DNA follows: TGTGCCAGCAGTTTCCCGAAGGACAGTTTCAATCAGCCCCAGCATTTT. The chain recombines TRBV2 with TRBJ1-5, with a possible D match to TRBD1 (6 bases). Trimming cost V 5 bases and J 3 bases, with 17 bases left between them. The CDR3 length is 16 residues. Germline values: CDR1 SNHLY, CDR2 FYNNEI.

This chain uses TRBV11-2 with TRBJ1-2; D is uncertain. Per the germline V gene, CDR1 is SGHAT and CDR2 is FQNNGV. The CDR3 contains 13 residues. Deletions cut 8 bases from V and 2 bases from J, with 12 bases between. The CDR3: CASPNGVNYGYTF. In DNA form, the CDR3 reads TGTGCCAGCCCCAATGGGGTAAACTATGGCTACACCTTC.

V usage is TRBV15 and J usage is TRBJ2-1, with TRBD2 identical over 10 bases. Germline-derived CDR1 and CDR2 are LNHNV and YYDKDF (reference sequence). The CDR3 is made up of 17 amino acids. The V and J ends lost 9 bases and 0 bases, in that order; junction bases with no gene match: 11. The CDR3 protein is CATSGLADTSSYNEQFF. Here the CDR3 DNA reads TGTGCCACGTCCGGACTAGCGGATACTAGCTCCTACAATGAGCAGTTCTTC.

Here the CDR3 reads CASSYEVDKAIYF. CDR3 DNA sequence: TGTGCCAGCAGTTACGAGGTCGACAAAGCCATATATTTT. The chain uses TRBV6-5 and TRBJ1-3; no reliable D call. CDR1 is MNHEY, CDR2 SVGAGI, per germline. V gave up 2 bases and J gave up 11 bases, with 13 bases separating them. The CDR3 has 13 amino acids.

The chain recombines TRBV4-1 with TRBJ2-3; D call uncertain. The CDR3 has 14 residues. V was cut by 4 bases and J by 2 bases, with 10 bases left in between. The V gene's germline CDR1 is MGHRA and CDR2 YSYEKL. The DNA for the CDR3 is TGCGCCAGCAGCCCCAGTGATTTCACAGATACGCAGTATTTT. This translates into CASSPSDFTDTQYF.

This chain uses TRBV7-3 with TRBJ2-1; no firm D call. Trimming removed 2 bases from V and 3 bases from J, with 14 bases in between. This CDR3 is built from 16 residues. CDR1 and CDR2 from the germline V gene are SGHTA and FQGTGA. The CDR3 reads CASSLGLSPLYNEQFF. CDR3 DNA: TGTGCCAGCAGCTTAGGGCTAAGCCCCCTCTACAATGAGCAGTTCTTC.

The chain recombines TRBV5-5 with TRBJ2-2, with D possibly TRBD2 on 5 matching bases. The CDR3 totals 14 residues. Trimming removed 5 bases from V and 6 bases from J, with 14 bases in between. The germline CDR1 and CDR2 sequences are SGHKS and YYEKEE (reference sequence). The CDR3, as DNA: TGTGCCAGCAGGCAGGAGGTTAGGGCCGGGGAGCTGTTTTTT. The encoded protein is CASRQEVRAGELFF.

This clone has just one count. The sample contains more than one DNA sequence encoding this CDR3. The chain is built from TRBV11-2 and TRBJ2-7, with TRBD2 matching over 7 bases. V trimming: 5 bases; J trimming: 3 bases; junction bases outside the gene matches: 4. The CDR3 consists of 13 residues. In germline, CDR1 is SGHAT, CDR2 FQNNGV. The CDR3 loop is CASSRGTNYEQYF. CDR3 nucleotide sequence: TGTGCCAGCAGCCGTGGGACTAACTACGAGCAGTACTTC.